The next 31 T cell receptor beta chains were all read from a single sample in a study of CD8 T cells in Susac syndrome. RNA amounts of roughly 0.5 to 1 ug underwent reverse transcription with random hexamers. One entry per CDR3 protein, called by TCRdb with MiXCR from the immunoSEQ multiplex PCR reads. The data contain 92,000 or so distinct CDR3 sequences, 95% to 96% of them singletons. The sample comprised CD8+ T cells from PBMCs. These receptors all stem from a human donor with Susac syndrome.

The chain carries TRBV7-3 and TRBJ2-3; 8 bases agree with TRBD2. From germline, CDR1 is SGHTA and CDR2 FQGTGA. The CDR3 runs 13 residues. V was pared by 4 bases and J by 4 bases, with 1 base of the junction left unmatched. CDR3 in DNA: TGTGCCAGCAGCTACGGGGGGGCAGATACGCAGTATTTT. This gives the protein CASSYGGADTQYF.

This clonotype was picked up one time. The chain carries TRBV3-1 and TRBJ2-7, with TRBD2 identical over 11 bases. The CDR3 has 13 amino acids. The V segment lost 3 bases and the J segment 6 bases; nucleotides outside the gene matches: 1. Germline V gene lookup returns CDR1 LGHDT and CDR2 YNNKEL (reference sequence). The CDR3 sequence is CASSQGLAVEQYF. In nucleotides, the CDR3 is TGTGCCAGCAGCCAGGGACTAGCGGTCGAGCAGTACTTC.

V is TRBV5-6 and J is TRBJ2-7; the match to TRBD1 covers 10 bases. CDR3 size: 17 residues. With V trimmed by 0 bases and J by 2 bases, 8 bases remained unmatched. Germline CDR1 reads SGHDT; CDR2 reads YYEEEE. CDR3 region: CASSLGGQGIYAYEQYF. The CDR3, as DNA: TGTGCCAGCAGCTTGGGGGGACAGGGGATTTACGCCTACGAGCAGTACTTC.

The chain employs TRBV30 and TRBJ1-2; TRBD1 is a possible D gene (5 bases). The CDR3 is made up of 12 amino acids. Per the germline V gene, CDR1 is GTSNPN and CDR2 is SVGIG (reference sequence). Between the trimmed V and J ends, which lost 2 bases and 4 bases, there was a span of 8 bases. In DNA form, the CDR3 reads TGTGCCTGGAGTCAGGGCTCCTATGGCTACACCTTC. This sequence encodes CAWSQGSYGYTF.

As regards this clonotype: An end of the junction does not agree with germline; a read error may underlie this. The genes are TRBV30 and TRBJ2-7; 7 bases are a match to TRBD1. The CDR3 is 13 amino acids. The germline V gene has CDR1 GTSNPN and CDR2 SVGIG (reference sequence). The CDR3 sequence: CAWNRGGSDEQYF. The CDR3 coding sequence is TGTGCCTGGAACCGAGGGGGCTCCGACGAGCAGTACTTC.

V usage is TRBV20-1 and J usage is TRBJ2-5; D possibly corresponds to TRBD2 (6 bases). The CDR3 has 14 amino acids. From germline, CDR1 is DFQATT and CDR2 SNEGSKA (reference sequence). With 2 bases removed from V and 1 base from J, the gap between germline ends came to 11 bases. The CDR3 region has the DNA TGCAGTGCTAGACTTAGCGGACCCCAAGAGACCCAGTACTTC. It encodes CSARLSGPQETQYF.

J is TRBJ2-2 and V is TRBV24-1; possibly TRBD1 for D (5 bases). CDR1 is KGHDR and CDR2 is SFDVKD in the germline V gene. The CDR3 consists of 18 residues. V was trimmed by 4 bases and J by 3 bases, leaving 20 bases between them. The CDR3 here is CATSDRMDTPDHTGELFF. CDR3 in DNA: TGTGCCACCAGTGACAGAATGGACACTCCGGATCACACCGGGGAGCTGTTTTTT.

The rearrangement uses TRBV20-1 and TRBJ1-1; D gene unclear. This CDR3 spans 11 amino acids. The V end lost 6 bases, the J end lost 7 bases, and 12 bases lay between the germline ends. The germline CDR1 and CDR2 sequences are DFQATT and SNEGSKA (reference sequence). The CDR3 DNA sequence: TGCAGTGCCAAGGTAGTCCTTGAAGCTTTCTTT. Translating gives CSAKVVLEAFF.

The rearrangement uses TRBV20-1 and TRBJ1-4, with D uncertain. CDR1 and CDR2 (germline): DFQATT, SNEGSKA (reference sequence). V was shortened by 3 bases and J by 7 bases, with 9 bases between the two germline ends. The CDR3 contains 12 residues. CDR3 bases: TGCAGTGCTAGGGAAGGGATTGAAAAACTGTTTTTT. Translated, it gives CSAREGIEKLFF.

V is TRBV20-1 and J is TRBJ1-1; D is ambiguous. CDR1 is DFQATT and CDR2 is SNEGSKA in the germline V gene (reference sequence). This CDR3 contains 14 residues. Deletions cut 1 base from V and 1 base from J, with 10 bases between. The CDR3 is CSARGPSGNTEAFF. The CDR3 nucleotides read TGCAGTGCTAGAGGGCCGAGCGGGAACACTGAAGCTTTCTTT.

The rearrangement links TRBV5-4 to TRBJ2-7, with a weak D call TRBD2 (6 bases). The CDR3 spans 15 residues. V lost 1 base and J 3 bases, leaving 14 bases between the germline ends. CDR1 is SGHNT and CDR2 is YYREEE in the germline V gene (reference sequence). The CDR3: CASSLIGTYDYEQYF. The CDR3 DNA sequence: TGTGCCAGCAGCTTGATCGGGACTTATGACTACGAGCAGTACTTC.

Only a few counts were recorded for this clonotype. The chain is built from TRBV11-1 and TRBJ2-3; D is unresolved. CDR3 size: 11 residues. Trimming took off 4 bases at V and 2 bases at J, with 1 base between the two ends. The germline CDR1 and CDR2 sequences are SGHAT and FQDESV (reference sequence). The CDR3 is CASSSTDTQYF. For the CDR3, the DNA is TGTGCCAGCAGCTCCACAGATACGCAGTATTTT.

J is TRBJ1-4 and V is TRBV27; D is uncertain. The ends were cut back, 6 bases at V and 8 bases at J, with 10 bases in the middle. This CDR3 contains 12 residues. CDR1 and CDR2 from the germline V gene are MNHEY and SMNVEV (reference sequence). CDR3 residues: CASSRRGEKLFF. The CDR3 bases are TGTGCCAGCAGCCGACGAGGGGAAAAACTGTTTTTT.

J is TRBJ2-1 and V is TRBV7-2, with D possibly called TRBD1 or TRBD2 (5 bases each). V was clipped by 2 bases and J by 3 bases, with 11 bases between them. The germline CDR1 and CDR2 sequences are SGHTA and FQGNSA. There are 15 residues in the CDR3. This CDR3 reads CASSLRGPSYNEQFF. For the CDR3, the DNA is TGTGCCAGCAGCTTAAGGGGACCCAGCTACAATGAGCAGTTCTTC. Full variable domain (rest looked up from reference TRBV7-2 and TRBJ2-1): GAGVSQSPSNKVTEKGKDVELRCDPISGHTALYWYRQSLGQGLEFLIYFQGNSAPDKSGLPSDRFSAERTGGSVSTLTIQRTQQEDSAVYLCASSLRGPSYNEQFFGPGTRLTVL.

The genes are TRBV11-2 and TRBJ1-2; 7 bases are a match to TRBD1. Trimming took 5 bases from V and 8 from J; bases not matched to a gene: 11. The CDR3 runs to 14 residues. Germline CDR1 reads SGHAT; CDR2 reads FQNNGV. CDR3 region: CASSEPDRAEGYTF. The DNA of the CDR3 is TGTGCCAGCAGCGAACCCGACAGGGCAGAAGGCTACACCTTC.

The V and J genes are TRBV9 and TRBJ1-3, with 9 bases matching TRBD1. Germline lookup yields CDR1 SGDLS and CDR2 YYNGEE. The CDR3 covers 19 residues. The J segment lost 0 bases and the V segment lost 1 base, leaving 11 bases of the junction unmatched. The CDR3 protein is CASSVTTGQGPDSGNTIYF. The CDR3 DNA reads as TGTGCCAGCAGCGTAACAACGGGACAGGGCCCTGACTCTGGAAACACCATATATTTT.

The V and J genes are TRBV20-1 and TRBJ2-1; no clear D gene. V was trimmed by 5 bases and J by 7 bases, leaving 9 bases between them. This CDR3 has 11 residues. The germline CDR1 and CDR2 sequences are DFQATT and SNEGSKA (reference sequence). The CDR3 sequence: CSAPLLNEQFF. The DNA for the CDR3 is TGCAGTGCTCCTCTACTAAATGAGCAGTTCTTC.

V and J are TRBV29-1 and TRBJ2-3; D gene unclear. V lost 4 bases and J 5 bases, leaving 7 bases between the germline ends. The CDR3 is 11 residues long. The germline V gene encodes CDR1 SQVTM and CDR2 ANQGSEA. CDR3 protein: CSVGERDTQYF. CDR3 sequence (DNA): TGCAGCGTTGGAGAGAGAGATACGCAGTATTTT.

The CDR3 sequence: CASSQMDGTANQPQHF. DNA of the CDR3: TGTGCCAGCAGTCAAATGGACGGTACAGCGAATCAGCCCCAGCATTTT. The gene calls are TRBV6-2 or TRBV6-3 and TRBJ1-5; no clear D. In germline, CDR1 is MNHEY, CDR2 SVGEGT. CDR3 length: 16 residues. Trimming took 5 bases from V and 4 from J, leaving 18 bases between them.

The chain links TRBV20-1 to TRBJ2-7; 7 nucleotides line up with TRBD1. CDR3 length equals 12 residues. V lost 6 bases, J lost 3 bases, and 5 bases stayed unmatched. Germline lookup yields CDR1 DFQATT and CDR2 SNEGSKA (reference sequence). The CDR3 spells CSAISGGYEQYF. For the CDR3, the DNA is TGCAGTGCCATCTCAGGGGGCTACGAGCAGTACTTC.

V gene TRBV5-1 combines with J gene TRBJ1-1, with unresolved D. V was trimmed by 0 bases and J by 0 bases, leaving 6 bases between them. Germline V gene lookup returns CDR1 SGHRS and CDR2 YFSETQ. The CDR3 is 14 residues long. CDR3 DNA sequence: TGCGCCAGCAGCTTGGTCGAAGTGAACACTGAAGCTTTCTTT. It codes for CASSLVEVNTEAFF.

The gene calls are TRBV6-6 and TRBJ2-4, with 8 bases identical to TRBD1. CDR1 MNHNY and CDR2 SVGAGI come from the germline V gene (reference sequence). The J segment lost 8 bases and the V segment lost 5 bases, leaving 11 bases of the junction unmatched. The CDR3 runs to 15 residues. CDR3 DNA: TGTGCCAGCAGTCCCCAGGTGACAGGGGCGGACATTCAGTACTTC. Protein product: CASSPQVTGADIQYF.

In this sample, this clonotype turned up once. J is TRBJ2-1 and V is TRBV6-6; D not resolved. Germline V CDR1 and CDR2: MNHNY, SVGAGI (reference sequence). There are 15 residues in the CDR3. V was cut by 5 bases and J by 1 base, with 12 bases left in between. The CDR3 DNA reads as TGTGCCAGCAGTCCCTTCAGCACTTCCTACAATGAGCAGTTCTTC. Its translation: CASSPFSTSYNEQFF.

This clonotype occurred a few times. This sequence joins TRBV30 and TRBJ2-7; D perhaps matches TRBD1 (6 bases). The germline V gene encodes CDR1 GTSNPN and CDR2 SVGIG (reference sequence). The length of the CDR3 is 12 residues. CDR3 nucleotide sequence: TGTGCTCTGGGGGCGGCGGGCTACGAGCAGTACTTC. It codes for CALGAAGYEQYF.

This chain uses TRBV30 with TRBJ1-5; D call uncertain. This CDR3 is built from 14 residues. The V and J ends lost 0 bases and 3 bases respectively, with 9 bases between them. Germline CDR1 reads GTSNPN; CDR2 reads SVGIG (reference sequence). As DNA, the CDR3 is TGTGCCTGGAGTGTCGGGCGGAACAATCAGCCCCAGCATTTT. The encoded protein is CAWSVGRNNQPQHF.

The chain uses TRBV6-2 or TRBV6-3 and TRBJ2-7, with TRBD1 matching over 9 bases. The V and J ends lost 4 bases and 3 bases, in that order; junction bases with no gene match: 4. CDR1 is MNHEY and CDR2 is SVGEGT in the germline V gene. The length of the CDR3 is 14 residues. The CDR3 loop reads CASSWDRVNYEQYF. The DNA of the CDR3 is TGTGCCAGCAGTTGGGACAGGGTTAACTACGAGCAGTACTTC.

This clonotype occurred a few times. This rearrangement joins TRBV18 to TRBJ2-2, with D tentatively TRBD1 (6 bases). V lost 6 bases and J lost 1, with 9 bases in between. In germline, CDR1 is KGHSH, CDR2 LQKENI. CDR3 length: 14 residues. This CDR3 is CASSRTENTGELFF. CDR3 DNA sequence: TGTGCCAGCTCTCGGACAGAGAACACCGGGGAGCTGTTTTTT.

The CDR3 DNA reads TGTGCCACCAGTGATATCAGCGACGAGCAGTACTTC. It encodes CATSDISDEQYF. The chain joins TRBV24-1 to TRBJ2-7; no clear D gene. Trimming shortened V by 3 bases and J by 5 bases, and 7 bases separated the two germline ends. The CDR3 length is 12 residues. Looked up from germline, CDR1 is KGHDR and CDR2 is SFDVKD.

J is TRBJ2-7 and V is TRBV20-1; D tentatively fits TRBD1 or TRBD2 (6 bases each). Trimming shortened V by 4 bases and J by 5 bases, and 21 bases separated the two germline ends. This CDR3 is 15 amino acids long. Germline V gene sequence: CDR1 DFQATT, CDR2 SNEGSKA (reference sequence). The CDR3 coding sequence is TGCAGTGCTACGACAGGAGGGGATACGGGGCACGAGCAGTACTTC. It specifies CSATTGGDTGHEQYF.

The rearrangement uses TRBV30 and TRBJ1-1; D is uncertain. Per germline, CDR1 GTSNPN and CDR2 SVGIG (reference sequence). The CDR3 contains 14 residues. Trimming cost V 2 bases and J 2 bases, with 12 bases left between them. This chain's CDR3 is CAWSRKGTNTEAFF. CDR3 DNA sequence: TGTGCCTGGAGTAGAAAGGGCACAAACACTGAAGCTTTCTTT.

The J gene is TRBJ1-5, the V gene TRBV19; a possible D gene is TRBD1 (5 bases). The V gene's germline CDR1 is LNHDA and CDR2 SQIVND (reference sequence). The ends were cut back, 3 bases at V and 8 bases at J, with 11 bases in the middle. The CDR3 totals 13 residues. CDR3 bases: TGTGCCAGTAGTATTGGGGGTAGTGAGCCCCAGCATTTT. This sequence encodes CASSIGGSEPQHF.